One TCR beta chain is described in this entry. The data were taken from a study of blood T cell repertoires in COVID-19. V gave up 7 bases and J gave up 2 bases, with 15 bases separating them. The CDR3 spans 14 residues. Per the germline V gene, CDR1 is SNHLY and CDR2 is FYNNEI. Study members were between about 18 and 95 years old and lived in roughly 24 US regions. Donors in Cohort 3 counted as recovered after two negative PCRs, clearance, or symptom resolution. Produced via immunoSEQ multiplex PCR; TCRdb's table is partial and in-frame only. The data show fewer than 250,000 clones, 70% to 85% seen once.

This sequence was found in a man in his 60s who had recovered from COVID-19. Sequencing used PBMCs or T cells enriched from blood (not recorded which). The gene calls are TRBV2 and TRBJ2-7, with a weak D call TRBD2 (6 bases). CDR3 DNA: TGTGCCAGCAAAGTAGGGACTCGAACCTACGAGCAGTACTTC. The encoded protein is CASKVGTRTYEQYF.